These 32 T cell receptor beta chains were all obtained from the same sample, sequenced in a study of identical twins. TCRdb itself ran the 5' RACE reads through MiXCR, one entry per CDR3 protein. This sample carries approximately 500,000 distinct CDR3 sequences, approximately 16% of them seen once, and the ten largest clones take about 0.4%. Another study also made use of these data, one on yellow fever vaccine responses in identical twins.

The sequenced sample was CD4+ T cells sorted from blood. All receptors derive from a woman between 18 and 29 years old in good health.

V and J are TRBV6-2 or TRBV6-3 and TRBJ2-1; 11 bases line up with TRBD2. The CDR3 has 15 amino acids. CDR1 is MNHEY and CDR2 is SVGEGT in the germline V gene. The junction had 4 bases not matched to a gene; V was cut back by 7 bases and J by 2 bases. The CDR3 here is CASTSSGGPYNEQFF. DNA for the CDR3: TGTGCCAGCACCTCTAGCGGGGGGCCCTACAATGAGCAGTTCTTC.

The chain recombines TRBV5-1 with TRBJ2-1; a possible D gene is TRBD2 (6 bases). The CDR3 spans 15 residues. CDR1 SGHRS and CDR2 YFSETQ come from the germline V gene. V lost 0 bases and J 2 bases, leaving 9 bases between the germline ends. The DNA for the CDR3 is TGCGCCAGCAGCTTGGAACCGGGAGCCTACAATGAGCAGTTCTTC. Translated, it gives CASSLEPGAYNEQFF.

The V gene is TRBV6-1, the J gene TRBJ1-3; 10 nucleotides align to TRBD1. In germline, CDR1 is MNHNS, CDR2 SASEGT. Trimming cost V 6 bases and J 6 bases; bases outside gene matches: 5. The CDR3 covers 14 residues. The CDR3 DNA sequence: TGTGCCAGCAGCCCGGGACAGGGGTTAAACACCATATATTTT. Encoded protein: CASSPGQGLNTIYF.

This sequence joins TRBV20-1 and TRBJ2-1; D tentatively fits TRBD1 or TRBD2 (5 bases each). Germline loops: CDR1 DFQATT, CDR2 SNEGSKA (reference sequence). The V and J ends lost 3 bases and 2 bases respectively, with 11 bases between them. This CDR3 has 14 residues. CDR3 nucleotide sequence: TGCAGTGCTAGGGGACGGGTCACCTACAATGAGCAGTTCTTC. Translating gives CSARGRVTYNEQFF.

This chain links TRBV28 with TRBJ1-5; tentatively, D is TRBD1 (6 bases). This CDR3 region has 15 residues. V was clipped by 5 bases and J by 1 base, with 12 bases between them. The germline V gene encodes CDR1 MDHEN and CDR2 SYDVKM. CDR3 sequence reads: CASSKGGSSNQPQHF. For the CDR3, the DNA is TGTGCCAGCAGTAAGGGGGGATCAAGCAATCAGCCCCAGCATTTT.

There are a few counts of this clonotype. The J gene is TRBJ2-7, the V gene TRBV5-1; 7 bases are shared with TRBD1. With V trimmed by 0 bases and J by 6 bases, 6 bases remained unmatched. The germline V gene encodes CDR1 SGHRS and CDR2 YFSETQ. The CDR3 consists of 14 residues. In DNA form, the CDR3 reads TGCGCCAGCAGCTTGGGGGACAGCTTCGCCGAGCAGTACGTC. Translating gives CASSLGDSFAEQYV.

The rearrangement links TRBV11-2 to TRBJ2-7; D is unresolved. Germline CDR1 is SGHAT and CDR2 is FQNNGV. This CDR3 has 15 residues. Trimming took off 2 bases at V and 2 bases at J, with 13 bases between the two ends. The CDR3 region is CASSLSSGVPYEQYF. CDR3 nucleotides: TGTGCCAGCAGCTTATCTAGTGGGGTACCCTACGAGCAGTACTTC.

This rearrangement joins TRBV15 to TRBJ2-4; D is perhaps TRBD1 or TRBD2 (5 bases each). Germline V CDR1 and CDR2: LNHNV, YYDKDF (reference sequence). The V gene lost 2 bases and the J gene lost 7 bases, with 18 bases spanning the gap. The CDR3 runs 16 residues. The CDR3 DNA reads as TGTGCCACCAGCAGAACAACCGGGACCCAGGTGAACATTCAGTACTTC. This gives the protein CATSRTTGTQVNIQYF.

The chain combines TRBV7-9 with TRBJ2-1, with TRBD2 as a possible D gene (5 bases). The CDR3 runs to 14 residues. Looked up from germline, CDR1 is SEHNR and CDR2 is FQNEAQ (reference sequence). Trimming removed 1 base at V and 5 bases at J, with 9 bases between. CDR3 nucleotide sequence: TGTGCCAGCAGCTTAGATGGCGGGCACAATGAGCAGTTCTTC. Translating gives CASSLDGGHNEQFF.

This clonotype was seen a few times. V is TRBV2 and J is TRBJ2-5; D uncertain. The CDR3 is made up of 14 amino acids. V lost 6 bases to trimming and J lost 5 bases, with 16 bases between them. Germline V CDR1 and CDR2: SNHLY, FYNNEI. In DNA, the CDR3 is TGTGCCAGCAGACGGGTAGCCGACCGGGAGACCCAGTACTTC. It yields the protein CASRRVADRETQYF. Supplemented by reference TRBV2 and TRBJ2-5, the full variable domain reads EPEVTQTPSHQVTQMGQEVILRCVPISNHLYFYWYRQILGQKVEFLVSFYNNEISEKSEIFDDQFSVERPDGSNFTLKIRSTKLEDSAMYFCASRRVADRETQYFGPGTRLLVL.

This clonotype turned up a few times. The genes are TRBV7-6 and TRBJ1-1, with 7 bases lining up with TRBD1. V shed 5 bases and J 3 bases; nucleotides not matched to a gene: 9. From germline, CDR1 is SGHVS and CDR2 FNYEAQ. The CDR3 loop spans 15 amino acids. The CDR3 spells CASSERGGMDTEAFF. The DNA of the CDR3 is TGTGCCAGCAGCGAACGAGGGGGCATGGACACTGAAGCTTTCTTT.

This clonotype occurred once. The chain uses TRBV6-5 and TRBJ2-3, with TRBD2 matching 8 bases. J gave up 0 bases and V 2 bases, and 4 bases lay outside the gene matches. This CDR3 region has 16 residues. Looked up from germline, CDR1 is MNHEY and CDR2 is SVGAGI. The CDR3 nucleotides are TGTGCCAGCAGTTACACGGGGGGGCCCAGCACAGATACGCAGTATTTT. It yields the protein CASSYTGGPSTDTQYF.

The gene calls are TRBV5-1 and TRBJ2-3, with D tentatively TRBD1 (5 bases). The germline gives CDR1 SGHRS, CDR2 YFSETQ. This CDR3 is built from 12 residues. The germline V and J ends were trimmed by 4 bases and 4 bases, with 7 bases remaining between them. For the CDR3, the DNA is TGCGCCAGCAGCCAGGGATCAGATACGCAGTATTTT. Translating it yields CASSQGSDTQYF.

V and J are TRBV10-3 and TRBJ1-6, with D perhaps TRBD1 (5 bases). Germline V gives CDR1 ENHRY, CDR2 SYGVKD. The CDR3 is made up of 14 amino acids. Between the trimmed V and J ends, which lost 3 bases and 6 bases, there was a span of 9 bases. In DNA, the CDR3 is TGTGCCATCAGTGATGGGACGACTAATTCACCCCTCCACTTT. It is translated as CAISDGTTNSPLHF.

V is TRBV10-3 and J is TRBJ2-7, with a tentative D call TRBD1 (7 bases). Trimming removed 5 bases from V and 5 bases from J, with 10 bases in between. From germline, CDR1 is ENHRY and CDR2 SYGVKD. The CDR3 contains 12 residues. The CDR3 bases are TGTGCCATCAGTCAGGGGGAGGACGAGCAGTACTTC. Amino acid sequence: CAISQGEDEQYF.

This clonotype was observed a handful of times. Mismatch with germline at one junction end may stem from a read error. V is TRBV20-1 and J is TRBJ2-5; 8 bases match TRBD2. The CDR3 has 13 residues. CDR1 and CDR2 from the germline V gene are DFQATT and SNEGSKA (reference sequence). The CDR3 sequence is CSARGLSGGPGVF. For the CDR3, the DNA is TGCAGTGCTAGAGGACTCAGCGGGGGCCCTGGGGTCTTC.

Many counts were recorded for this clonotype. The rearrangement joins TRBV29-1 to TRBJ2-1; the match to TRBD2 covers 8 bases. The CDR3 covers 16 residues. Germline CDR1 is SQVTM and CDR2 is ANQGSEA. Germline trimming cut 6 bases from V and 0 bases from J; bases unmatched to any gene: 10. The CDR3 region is CSVQPTGTSSYNEQFF. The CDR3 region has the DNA TGCAGCGTGCAACCGACCGGGACTAGCTCCTACAATGAGCAGTTCTTC.

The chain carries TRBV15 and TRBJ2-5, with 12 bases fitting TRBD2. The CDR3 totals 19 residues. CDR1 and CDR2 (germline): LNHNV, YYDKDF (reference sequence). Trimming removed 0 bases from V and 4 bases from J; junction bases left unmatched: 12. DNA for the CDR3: TGTGCCACCAGCAGAGATCGGCTACTAGCGGGGGGACGGGGAGAGACCCAGTACTTC. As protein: CATSRDRLLAGGRGETQYF.

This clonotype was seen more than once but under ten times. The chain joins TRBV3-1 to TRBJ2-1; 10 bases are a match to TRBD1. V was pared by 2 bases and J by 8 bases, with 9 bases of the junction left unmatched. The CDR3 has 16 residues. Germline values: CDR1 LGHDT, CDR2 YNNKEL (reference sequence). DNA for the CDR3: TGTGCCAGCAGCCAACCGGCCGGGACAGGGGACGATGAGCAGTTCTTC. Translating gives CASSQPAGTGDDEQFF.

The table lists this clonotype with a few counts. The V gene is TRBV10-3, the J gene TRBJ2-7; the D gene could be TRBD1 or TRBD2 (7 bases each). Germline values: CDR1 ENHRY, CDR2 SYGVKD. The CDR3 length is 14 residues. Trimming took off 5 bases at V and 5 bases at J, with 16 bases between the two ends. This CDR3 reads CAISTQGGTNEQYV. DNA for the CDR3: TGTGCCATCAGTACTCAGGGGGGGACAAACGAGCAGTACGTC.

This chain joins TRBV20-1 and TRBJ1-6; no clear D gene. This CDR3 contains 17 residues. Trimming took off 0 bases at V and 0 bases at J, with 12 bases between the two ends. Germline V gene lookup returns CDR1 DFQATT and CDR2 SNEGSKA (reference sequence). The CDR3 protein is CSARDFLQSSYNSPLHF. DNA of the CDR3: TGCAGTGCTAGAGATTTTCTGCAGAGCTCCTATAATTCACCCCTCCACTTT.

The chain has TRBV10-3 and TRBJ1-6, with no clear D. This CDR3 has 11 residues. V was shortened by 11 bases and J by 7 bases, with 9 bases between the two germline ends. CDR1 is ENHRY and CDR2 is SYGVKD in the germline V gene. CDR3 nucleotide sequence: TGTGCCGCCGGAGAAAATTCACCCCTCCACTTT. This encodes CAAGENSPLHF.

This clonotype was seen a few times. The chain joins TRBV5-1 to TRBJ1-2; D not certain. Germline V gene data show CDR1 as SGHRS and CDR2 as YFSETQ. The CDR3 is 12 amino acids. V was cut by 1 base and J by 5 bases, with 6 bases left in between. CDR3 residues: CASSLNGYGYTF. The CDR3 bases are TGCGCCAGCAGCTTGAACGGATATGGCTACACCTTC. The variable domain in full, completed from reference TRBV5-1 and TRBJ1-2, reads KAGVTQTPRYLIKTRGQQVTLSCSPISGHRSVSWYQQTPGQGLQFLFEYFSETQRNKGNFPGRFSGRQFSNSRSEMNVSTLELGDSALYLCASSLNGYGYTFGSGTRLTVV.

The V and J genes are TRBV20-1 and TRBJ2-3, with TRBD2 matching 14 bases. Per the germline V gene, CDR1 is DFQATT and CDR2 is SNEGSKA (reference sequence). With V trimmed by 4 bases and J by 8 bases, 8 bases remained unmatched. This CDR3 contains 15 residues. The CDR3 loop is CSATLRLAGGVTQYF. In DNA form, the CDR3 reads TGCAGTGCTACCCTCAGACTAGCGGGAGGGGTTACGCAGTATTTT.

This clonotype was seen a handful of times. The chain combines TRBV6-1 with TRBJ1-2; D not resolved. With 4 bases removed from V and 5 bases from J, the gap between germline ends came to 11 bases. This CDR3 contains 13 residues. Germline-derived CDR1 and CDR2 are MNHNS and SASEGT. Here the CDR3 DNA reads TGTGCCAGCAGTGGCGCAGGTAGATATGGCTACACCTTC. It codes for CASSGAGRYGYTF.

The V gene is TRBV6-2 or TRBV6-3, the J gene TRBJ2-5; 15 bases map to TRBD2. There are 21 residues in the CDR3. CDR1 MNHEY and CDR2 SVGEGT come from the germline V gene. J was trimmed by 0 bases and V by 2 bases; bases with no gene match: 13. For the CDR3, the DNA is TGTGCCAGCAGTTACCCGAAAACAGGACTAGCGGGAGGGTTAAACCAAGAGACCCAGTACTTC. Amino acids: CASSYPKTGLAGGLNQETQYF.

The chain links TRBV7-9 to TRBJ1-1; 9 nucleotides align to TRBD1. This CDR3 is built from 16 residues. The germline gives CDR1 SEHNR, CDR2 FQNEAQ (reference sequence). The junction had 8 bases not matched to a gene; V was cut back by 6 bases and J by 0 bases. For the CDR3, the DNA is TGTGCCAGCAGTACCCGGGACAGGGAGATGAACACTGAAGCTTTCTTT. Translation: CASSTRDREMNTEAFF.

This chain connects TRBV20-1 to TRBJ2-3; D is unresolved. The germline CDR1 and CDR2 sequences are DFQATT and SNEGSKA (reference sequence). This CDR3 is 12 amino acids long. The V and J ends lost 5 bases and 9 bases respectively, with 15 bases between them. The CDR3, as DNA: TGCAGTGCTCCCGGACCCTCAGTCACGCAGTATTTT. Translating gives CSAPGPSVTQYF.

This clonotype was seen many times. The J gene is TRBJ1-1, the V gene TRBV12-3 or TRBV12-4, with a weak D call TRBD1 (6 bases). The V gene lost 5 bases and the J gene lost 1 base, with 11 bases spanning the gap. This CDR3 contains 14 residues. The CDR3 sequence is CASSPQGPNTEAFF. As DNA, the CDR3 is TGTGCCAGCAGTCCACAGGGCCCGAACACTGAAGCTTTCTTT.

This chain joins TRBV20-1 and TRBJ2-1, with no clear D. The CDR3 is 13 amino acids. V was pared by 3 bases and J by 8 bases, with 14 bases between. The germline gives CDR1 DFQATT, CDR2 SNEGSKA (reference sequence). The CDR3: CSASNQKGHEQFF. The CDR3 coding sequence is TGCAGTGCTAGTAACCAAAAAGGTCATGAGCAGTTCTTC.

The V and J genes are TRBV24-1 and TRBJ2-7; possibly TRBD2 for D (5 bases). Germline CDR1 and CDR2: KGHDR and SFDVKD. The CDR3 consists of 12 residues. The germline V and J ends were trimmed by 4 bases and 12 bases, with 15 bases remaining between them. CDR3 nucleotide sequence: TGTGCCACCAGTGACGCGACCTTGAGGGCGTACTTC. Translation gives CATSDATLRAYF.

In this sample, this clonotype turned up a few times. CDR3 in DNA: TGTGCCAGCAGATACGGACAGGGCACAGATACGCAGTATTTT. Its protein product is CASRYGQGTDTQYF. This chain connects TRBV6-5 to TRBJ2-3, with 7 nucleotides matching TRBD1. The ends lost 6 bases at V and 1 base at J; junction bases unmatched: 4. The CDR3 length is 14 residues. Germline V gives CDR1 MNHEY, CDR2 SVGAGI.